Below, one TCR beta chain is given with its context. The antigen is not known. The authors reverse transcribed all of the isolated RNA, so sequencing captured expressed TCRB transcripts. Sequencing was performed with immunoSEQ multiplex PCR; in TCRdb, only in-frame clones are kept and a portion is missing. The sample includes under 130,000 clones, over 25% of them seen just once. This specimen comes from a study of beta chain features in type 1 diabetes. Study observations and caveats: Researchers report that Type 1 diabetes patients had moderately but significantly shorter TCRB CDR3s across all four CD4+ subsets.

CDR1 is KGHSH, CDR2 LQKENI, per germline. The trim removed 5 bases at V and 4 bases at J, leaving 1 base unmatched. This CDR3 is 13 amino acids long. The receptor comes from a woman in her late teens or twenties with type 1 diabetes. The sample comprised central memory CD4+ T cells from blood. The V and J genes are TRBV18 and TRBJ2-7; 11 nucleotides align to TRBD1. The CDR3 sequence is CASSGQGAYEQYV. The CDR3 DNA sequence: TGTGCCAGCTCAGGACAGGGGGCGTACGAGCAGTACGTC.